The TCR beta chain under discussion was sequenced for a study of blood T cell repertoires in COVID-19. The length of the CDR3 is 15 residues. V dropped 3 bases and J dropped 5; count of bases not matched to a gene: 9. Germline lookup yields CDR1 DFQATT and CDR2 SNEGSKA (reference sequence). Some clones are missing from TCRdb's copy, which holds only in-frame ones; the method was immunoSEQ multiplex PCR. The sample comprises 95,000 to 110,000 clones, approximately 89% of which are singletons, and 15% to 20% rests with the top ten. The specimen sequenced was peripheral blood. The chain uses TRBV20-1 and TRBJ2-1; 8 bases fit TRBD2. This sequence originates from a woman aged 80 or older in a cohort sampled during active COVID-19. CDR3 sequence (DNA): TGCAGTGCTAGTTGGGGCGGGAGGTTCGACAATGAGCAGTTCTTC. Encoded protein: CSASWGGRFDNEQFF.